This T cell receptor (beta chain) was sequenced during a study of T cells after yellow fever vaccination. In making TCR cDNA, 5'RACE template switching added a universal primer site and UMIs to it. TCRdb reanalysed the 5' RACE reads using MiXCR and keeps one entry per CDR3 protein. Counted here are approximately 110,000 distinct CDR3 sequences, 6.5% to 8% occurring once; the ten biggest clones make up nearly 2.5%. Per germline, CDR1 MNHEY and CDR2 SVGEGT. CDR3 length: 14 amino acids. J gave up 9 bases and V 4 bases, and 8 bases lay outside the gene matches. This clonotype has at least ten counts. Specimen: CD4+ T cells sorted from PBMCs, collected roughly 10 days after the first yellow fever vaccination. This TCR was recovered from a man between 18 and 29 years old who received the YFV17D yellow fever vaccine. The chain links TRBV6-2 or TRBV6-3 to TRBJ2-1, with TRBD2 matching 8 bases. CDR3 DNA: TGTGCCAGCAGTTTTGCGGGGGGAGGCGGTGAGCAGTTCTTC. Protein sequence: CASSFAGGGGEQFF.